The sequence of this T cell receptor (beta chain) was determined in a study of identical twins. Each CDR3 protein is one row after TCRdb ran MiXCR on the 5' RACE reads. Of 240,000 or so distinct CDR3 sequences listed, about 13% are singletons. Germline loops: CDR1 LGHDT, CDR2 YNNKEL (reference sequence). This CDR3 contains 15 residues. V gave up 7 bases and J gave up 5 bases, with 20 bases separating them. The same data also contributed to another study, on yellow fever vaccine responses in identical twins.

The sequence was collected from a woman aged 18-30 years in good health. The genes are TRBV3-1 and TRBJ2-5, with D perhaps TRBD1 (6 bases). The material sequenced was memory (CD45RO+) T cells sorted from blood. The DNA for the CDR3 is TGTGCCAGCACCCCACAACCGGACAGAGGGGAGACCCAGTACTTC. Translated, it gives CASTPQPDRGETQYF.